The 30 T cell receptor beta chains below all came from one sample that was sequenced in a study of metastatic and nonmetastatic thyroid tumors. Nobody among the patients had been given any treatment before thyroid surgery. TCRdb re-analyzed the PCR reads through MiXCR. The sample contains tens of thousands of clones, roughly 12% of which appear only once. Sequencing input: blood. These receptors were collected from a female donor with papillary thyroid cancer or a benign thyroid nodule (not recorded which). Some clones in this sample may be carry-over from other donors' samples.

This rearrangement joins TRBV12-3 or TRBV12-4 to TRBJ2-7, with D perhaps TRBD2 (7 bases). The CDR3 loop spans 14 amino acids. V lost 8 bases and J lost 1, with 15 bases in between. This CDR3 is CASGRRGGSYEQYF. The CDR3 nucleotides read TGTGCCAGCGGGAGGAGGGGGGGTTCCTACGAGCAGTACTTC.

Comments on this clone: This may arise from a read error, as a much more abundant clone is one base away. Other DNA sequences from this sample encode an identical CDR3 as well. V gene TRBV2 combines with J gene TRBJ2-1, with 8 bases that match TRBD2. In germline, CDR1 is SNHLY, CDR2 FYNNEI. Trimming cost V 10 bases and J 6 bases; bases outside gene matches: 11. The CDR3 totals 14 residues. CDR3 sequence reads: CATLAGILSNEQFF. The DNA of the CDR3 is TGTGCCACCTTAGCGGGGATCCTCTCCAATGAGCAGTTCTTC.

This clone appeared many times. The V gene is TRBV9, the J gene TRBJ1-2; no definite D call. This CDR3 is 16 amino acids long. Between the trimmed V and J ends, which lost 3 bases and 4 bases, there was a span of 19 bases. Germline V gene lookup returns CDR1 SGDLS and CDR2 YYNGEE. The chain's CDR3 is CASSAAGLVGPYGYTF. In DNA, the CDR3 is TGTGCCAGCAGCGCAGCGGGGTTAGTGGGCCCCTATGGCTACACCTTC.

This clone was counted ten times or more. CDR3 sequence: CASSIDGTGRETQYF. As DNA, the CDR3 is TGTGCCAGTAGTATAGATGGGACAGGGAGAGAGACCCAGTACTTC. V is TRBV19 and J is TRBJ2-5; the match to TRBD1 covers 9 bases. Germline lookup yields CDR1 LNHDA and CDR2 SQIVND (reference sequence). J was trimmed by 4 bases and V by 0 bases; bases with no gene match: 3. The CDR3 has 15 residues.

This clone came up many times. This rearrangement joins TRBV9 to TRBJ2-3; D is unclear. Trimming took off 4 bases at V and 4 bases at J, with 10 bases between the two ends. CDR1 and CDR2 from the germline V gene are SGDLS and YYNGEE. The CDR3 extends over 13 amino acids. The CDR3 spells CASSPRRADTQYF. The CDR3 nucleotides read TGTGCCAGCAGCCCCCGACGGGCAGATACGCAGTATTTT.

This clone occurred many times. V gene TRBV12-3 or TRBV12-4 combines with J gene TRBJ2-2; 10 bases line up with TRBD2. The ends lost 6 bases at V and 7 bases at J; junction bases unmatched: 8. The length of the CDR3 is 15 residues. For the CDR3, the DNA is TGTGCCAGCAGCCCTAGCGGGAGACTTGGCGGGGAGCTGTTTTTT. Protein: CASSPSGRLGGELFF.

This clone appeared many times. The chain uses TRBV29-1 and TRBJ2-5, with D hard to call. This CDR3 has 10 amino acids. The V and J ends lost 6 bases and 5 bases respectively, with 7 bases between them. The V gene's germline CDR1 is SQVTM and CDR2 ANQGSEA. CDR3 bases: TGCAGCGTCAAAACGGAGACCCAGTACTTC. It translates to CSVKTETQYF.

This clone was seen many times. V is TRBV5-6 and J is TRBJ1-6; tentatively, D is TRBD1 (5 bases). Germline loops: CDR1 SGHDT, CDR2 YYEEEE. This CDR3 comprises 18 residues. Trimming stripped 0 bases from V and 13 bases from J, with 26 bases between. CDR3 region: CASSLAGDAQAVVSPLHF. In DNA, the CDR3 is TGTGCCAGCAGCTTGGCGGGGGACGCACAGGCGGTGGTTTCTCCCCTCCACTTT.

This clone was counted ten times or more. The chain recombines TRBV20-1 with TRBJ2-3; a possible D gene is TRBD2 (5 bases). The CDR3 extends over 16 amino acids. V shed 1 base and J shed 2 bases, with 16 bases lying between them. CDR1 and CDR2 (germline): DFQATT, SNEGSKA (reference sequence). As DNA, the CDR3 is TGCAGTGCTAGAGTCTGGGGTTTCGGGGACACAGATACGCAGTATTTT. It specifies CSARVWGFGDTDTQYF.

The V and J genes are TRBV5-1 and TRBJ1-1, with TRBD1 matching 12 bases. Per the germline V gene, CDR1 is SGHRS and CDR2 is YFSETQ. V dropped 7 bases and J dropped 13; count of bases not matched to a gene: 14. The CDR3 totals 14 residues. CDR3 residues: CASSPSTGTGGFFF. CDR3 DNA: TGCGCCAGCTCACCTTCCACCGGGACAGGGGGCTTTTTCTTT.

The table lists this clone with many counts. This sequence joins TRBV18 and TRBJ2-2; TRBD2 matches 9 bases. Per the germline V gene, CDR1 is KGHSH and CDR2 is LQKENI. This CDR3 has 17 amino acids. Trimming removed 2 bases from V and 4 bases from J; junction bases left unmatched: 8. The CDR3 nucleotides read TGTGCCAGCTCACCAACCCCCCTAGCGGGAAGCACCGGGGAGCTGTTTTTT. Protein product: CASSPTPLAGSTGELFF.

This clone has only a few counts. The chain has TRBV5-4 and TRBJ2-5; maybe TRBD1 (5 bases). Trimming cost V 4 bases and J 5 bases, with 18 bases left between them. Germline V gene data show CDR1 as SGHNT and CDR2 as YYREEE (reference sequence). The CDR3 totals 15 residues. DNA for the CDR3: TGTGCCAGCAGCCCTGGCGGTCAGGGCGGTGAGACCCAGTACTTC. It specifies CASSPGGQGGETQYF.

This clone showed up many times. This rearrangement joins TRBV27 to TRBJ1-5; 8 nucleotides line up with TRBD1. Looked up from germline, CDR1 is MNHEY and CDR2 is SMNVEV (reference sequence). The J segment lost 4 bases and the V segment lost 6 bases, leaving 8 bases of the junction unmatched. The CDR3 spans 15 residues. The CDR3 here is CASSPGQGRNQPQHF. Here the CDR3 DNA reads TGTGCCAGCAGCCCCGGACAGGGCCGAAATCAGCCCCAGCATTTT.

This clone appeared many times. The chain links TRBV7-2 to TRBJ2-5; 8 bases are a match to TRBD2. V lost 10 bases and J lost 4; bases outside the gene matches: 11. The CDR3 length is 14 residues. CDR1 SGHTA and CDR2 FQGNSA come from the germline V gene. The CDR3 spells CATQSSGRRETQYF. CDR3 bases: TGTGCCACCCAGTCCAGCGGGAGAAGAGAGACCCAGTACTTC.

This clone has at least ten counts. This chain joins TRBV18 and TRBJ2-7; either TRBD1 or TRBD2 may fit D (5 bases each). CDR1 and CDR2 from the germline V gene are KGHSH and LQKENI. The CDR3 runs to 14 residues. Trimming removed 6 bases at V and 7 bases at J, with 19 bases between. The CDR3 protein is CASSYEGQFREQYF. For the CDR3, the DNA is TGTGCCAGCTCCTACGAGGGGCAGTTTAGGGAGCAGTACTTC. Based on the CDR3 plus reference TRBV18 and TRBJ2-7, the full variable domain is NAGVMQNPRHLVRRRGQEARLRCSPMKGHSHVYWYRQLPEEGLKFMVYLQKENIIDESGMPKERFSAEFPKEGPSILRIQQVVRGDSAAYFCASSYEGQFREQYFGPGTRLTVT.

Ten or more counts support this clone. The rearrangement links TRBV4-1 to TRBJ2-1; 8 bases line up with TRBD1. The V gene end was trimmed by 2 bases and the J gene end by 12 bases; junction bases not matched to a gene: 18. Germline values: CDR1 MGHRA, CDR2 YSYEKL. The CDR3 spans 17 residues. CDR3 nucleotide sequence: TGCGCCAGCAGCCAATTGATGACAGGGGTGATAGTAGAAGGGCAGTTCTTC. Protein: CASSQLMTGVIVEGQFF.

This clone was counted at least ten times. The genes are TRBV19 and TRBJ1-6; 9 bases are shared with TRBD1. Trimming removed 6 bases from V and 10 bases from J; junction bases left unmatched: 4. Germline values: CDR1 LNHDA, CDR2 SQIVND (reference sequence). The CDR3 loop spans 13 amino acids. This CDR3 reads CASSGTGRSPLHF. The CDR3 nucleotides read TGTGCCAGTAGCGGGACAGGGAGATCACCCCTCCACTTT.

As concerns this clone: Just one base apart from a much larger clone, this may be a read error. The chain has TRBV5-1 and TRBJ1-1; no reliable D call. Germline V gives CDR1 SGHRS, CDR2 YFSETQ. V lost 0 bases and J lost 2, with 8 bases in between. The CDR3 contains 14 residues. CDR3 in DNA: TGCGCCAGCAGCTTGGCGCGGATTAACACTGAAGCTTTCTTT. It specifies CASSLARINTEAFF.

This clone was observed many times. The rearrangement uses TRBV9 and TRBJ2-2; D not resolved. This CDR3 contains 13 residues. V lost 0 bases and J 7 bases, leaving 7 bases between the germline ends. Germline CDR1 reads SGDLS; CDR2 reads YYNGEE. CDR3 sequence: CASSVADGGELFF. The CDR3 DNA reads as TGTGCCAGCAGCGTAGCTGACGGCGGGGAGCTGTTTTTT. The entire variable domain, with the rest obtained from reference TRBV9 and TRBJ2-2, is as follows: DSGVTQTPKHLITATGQRVTLRCSPRSGDLSVYWYQQSLDQGLQFLIQYYNGEERAKGNILERFSAQQFPDLHSELNLSSLELGDSALYFCASSVADGGELFFGEGSRLTVL.

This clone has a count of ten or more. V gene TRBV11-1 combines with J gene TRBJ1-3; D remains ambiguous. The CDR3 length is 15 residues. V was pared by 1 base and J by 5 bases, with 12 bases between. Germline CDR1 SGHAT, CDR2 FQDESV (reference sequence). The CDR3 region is CASSLVADSRNTIYF. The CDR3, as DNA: TGTGCCAGCAGCTTAGTAGCGGACTCCCGAAACACCATATATTTT.

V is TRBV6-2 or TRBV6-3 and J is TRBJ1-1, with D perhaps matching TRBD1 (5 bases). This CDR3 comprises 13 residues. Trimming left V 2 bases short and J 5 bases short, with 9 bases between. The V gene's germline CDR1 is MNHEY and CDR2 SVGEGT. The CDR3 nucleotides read TGTGCCAGCAGTTACCCGGGGGTAACTGAAGCTTTCTTT. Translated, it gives CASSYPGVTEAFF.

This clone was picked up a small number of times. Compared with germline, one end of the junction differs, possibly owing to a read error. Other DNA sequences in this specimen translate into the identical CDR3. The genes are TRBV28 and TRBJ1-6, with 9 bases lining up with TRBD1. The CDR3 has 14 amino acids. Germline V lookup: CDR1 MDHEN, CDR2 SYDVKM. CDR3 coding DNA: TGTGCCAGCCTCAGGGACAGGGTTAATTCACCACTCCACTTT. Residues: CASLRDRVNSPLHF.

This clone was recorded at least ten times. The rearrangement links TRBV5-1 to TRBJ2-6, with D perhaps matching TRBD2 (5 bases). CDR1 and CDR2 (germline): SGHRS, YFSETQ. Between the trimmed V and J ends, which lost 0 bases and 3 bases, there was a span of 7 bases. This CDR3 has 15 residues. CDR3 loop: CASSLGGNGANVLTF. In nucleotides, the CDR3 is TGCGCCAGCAGCTTGGGAGGGAATGGGGCCAACGTCCTGACTTTC.

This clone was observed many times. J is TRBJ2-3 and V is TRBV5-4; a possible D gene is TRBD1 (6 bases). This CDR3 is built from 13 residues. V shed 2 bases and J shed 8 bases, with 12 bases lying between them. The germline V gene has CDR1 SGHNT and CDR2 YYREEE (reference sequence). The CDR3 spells CASSLQDSPTQYF. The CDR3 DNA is TGTGCCAGCAGCTTACAGGACAGCCCTACGCAGTATTTT.

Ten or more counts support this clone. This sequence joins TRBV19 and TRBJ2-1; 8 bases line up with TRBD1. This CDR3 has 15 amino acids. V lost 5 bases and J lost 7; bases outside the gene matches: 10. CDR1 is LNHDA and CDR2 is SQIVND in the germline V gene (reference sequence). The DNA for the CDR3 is TGTGCCAGTAGTGGTCAGGGGGCGATGGGTAATGAGCAGTTCTTC. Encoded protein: CASSGQGAMGNEQFF.

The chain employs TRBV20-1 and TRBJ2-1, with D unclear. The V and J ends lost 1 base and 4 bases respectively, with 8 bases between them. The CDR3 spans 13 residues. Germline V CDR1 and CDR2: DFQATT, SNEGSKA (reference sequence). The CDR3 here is CSARAGVYNEQFF. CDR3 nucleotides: TGCAGTGCTAGAGCGGGTGTTTACAATGAGCAGTTCTTC.

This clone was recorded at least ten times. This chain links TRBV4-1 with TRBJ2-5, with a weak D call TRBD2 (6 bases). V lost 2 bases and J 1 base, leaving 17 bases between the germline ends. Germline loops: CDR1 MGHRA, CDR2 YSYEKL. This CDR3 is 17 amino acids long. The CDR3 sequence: CASSQPWGTAGQETQYF. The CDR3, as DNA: TGCGCCAGCAGCCAACCCTGGGGGACTGCGGGCCAAGAGACCCAGTACTTC.

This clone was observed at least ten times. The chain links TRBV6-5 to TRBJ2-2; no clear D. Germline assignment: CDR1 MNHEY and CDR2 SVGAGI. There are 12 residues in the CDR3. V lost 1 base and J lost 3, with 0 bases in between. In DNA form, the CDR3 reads TGTGCCAGCAGTTACTACACCGGGGAGCTGTTTTTT. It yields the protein CASSYYTGELFF.

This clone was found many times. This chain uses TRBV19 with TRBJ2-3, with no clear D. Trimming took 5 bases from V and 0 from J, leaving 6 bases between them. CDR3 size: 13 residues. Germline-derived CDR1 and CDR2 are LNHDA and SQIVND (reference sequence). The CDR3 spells CASSSQSTDTQYF. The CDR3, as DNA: TGTGCCAGTAGTTCACAGAGCACAGATACGCAGTATTTT.

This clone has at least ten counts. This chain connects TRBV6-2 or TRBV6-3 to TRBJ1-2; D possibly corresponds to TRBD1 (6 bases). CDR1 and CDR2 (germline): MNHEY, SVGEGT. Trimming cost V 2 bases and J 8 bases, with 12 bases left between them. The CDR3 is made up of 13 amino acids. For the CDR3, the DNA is TGTGCCAGCAGTTACGGTCCAGGGGACGGCTACACCTTC. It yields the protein CASSYGPGDGYTF.